This TCR beta chain stems from a study of cytomegalovirus exposure and HLA in healthy donors. Study outcomes and limitations: Later analysis showed most CMV-associated TCR beta chains appearing HLA-restricted. Reports credit the classifier with highly specific, highly sensitive diagnosis of cytomegalovirus status.

PCR amplification relied on 60 Vbeta primers (plus 13 Jbeta primers). This table comes from immunoSEQ multiplex PCR, and its TCRdb copy is limited to in-frame clones, with some not included. The data show under 200,000 clones, 79% seen once. Trimming cost V 5 bases and J 0 bases; bases outside gene matches: 7. The germline V gene encodes CDR1 SGHAT and CDR2 FQNNGV. The CDR3 extends over 16 amino acids. This clone was observed a few times. The target antigen is unknown. The material sequenced was PBMCs. The chain links TRBV11-2 to TRBJ2-1; 7 bases match TRBD1. The TCR sequence derives from a man in his forties in good health and CMV-seronegative. CDR3 DNA sequence: TGTGCCAGCAGCCCCACAGGGGTCATCTCCTACAATGAGCAGTTCTTC. It yields the protein CASSPTGVISYNEQFF. The full variable domain, completed using reference TRBV11-2 and TRBJ2-1, is EAGVAQSPRYKIIEKRQSVAFWCNPISGHATLYWYQQILGQGPKLLIQFQNNGVVDDSQLPKDRFSAERLKGVDSTLKIQPAKLEDSAVYLCASSPTGVISYNEQFFGPGTRLTVL.